This T cell receptor beta chain was identified during a study of cytomegalovirus exposure and HLA in healthy donors (dated by TCRdb to about 2017). As for the study more broadly: A later analysis indicated that the 90 to 150 validation repertoires were generated on the platform also employed for the approximately 690 repertoires of the first cohort. To predict cytomegalovirus infection status, the study combined high-throughput TCR immunosequencing, statistical association of individual TCRs with disease status, and machine learning. Along with the approximately 700-subject first cohort, a separate validation cohort of around 120 different subjects was used. The study was designed to test whether signatures of past pathogen exposure could be identified by cataloging public T cell receptors. The study at large found these results: All 120 or so repertoires were used to score co-occurrence in the validation cohort in a later analysis, because that analysis had no HLA typing for the cohort. While some public TCRs were present in many individuals, most TCR sequences turned up only very rarely across donors. In a later analysis, TCRs clustered in the first cohort were found to also tend to co-occur in the roughly 120 validation repertoires, with about 93% of cluster scores above 0. The classifier was reported to diagnose cytomegalovirus status with high specificity and sensitivity in both the original and validation cohorts. According to the authors, the approach could potentially be generalized to other disease states and immunological phenotypes. In vitro tests confirmed that a few of the cytomegalovirus-associated TCR beta chains recognize cytomegalovirus antigens. The study listed 164 TCR beta chains as associated with cytomegalovirus.

On this clone: Its antigen is not yet known. Base-call qualities are not available, and no considerably larger clone is one nucleotide away.

Library prep was done by the immunoSEQ multiplex PCR assay. The original pipeline was this. A statistical classification framework was built to diagnose cytomegalovirus status from the catalog of TCR beta chain sequences. This is the immuneACCESS table as TCRdb keeps it, with only in-frame sequences that have V and J called. A part of the clones is gone; compared with another copy, unresolved V genes explain less than half, and the rest is unexplained. Clone size and V and J calls were adopted from that table, with D and trimming inferred from the DNA. This sample has roughly 130,000 clones in its table, and 84% of those were observed once. The biggest ten clones account for roughly 1.4% of the sample. The donors were included in the validation cohort of 120 subjects, a group kept apart from the roughly 700-subject first cohort. The receptor was derived from a woman aged 30 to 39 in good health and CMV-seronegative. The specimen sequenced was PBMCs.

Here the CDR3 is given as CASSPPKAGNNEQFF. In nucleotides, the sequence is TGCGCCAGCAGCCCCCCCAAAGCGGGGAACAATGAGCAGTTCTTC. This chain joins TRBV5-1 to TRBJ2-1, and 7 junction bases match TRBD2. Taken from cysteine to phenylalanine, the CDR3 has 15 residues. Only CDR3 DNA remains: 45 bases, in frame from the first base. From a lookup of the germline V gene, CDR1 and CDR2 are SGHRS and YFSETQ. V lost 4 bases and J lost 5 bases, and the count of bases not matched to a germline gene is 9.